This TCR beta chain was profiled in a study of blood T cell repertoires in COVID-19. Study-level background: The samples span acute and convalescent COVID-19 from the United States, Italy and Spain. Sources were T cells, B-cell-depleted T cells, or PBMCs; the material itself was cDNA or gDNA.

This CDR3 region has 15 residues. Germline V lookup: CDR1 LGHNA, CDR2 YNFKEQ. The V segment lost 7 bases and the J segment 7 bases; nucleotides outside the gene matches: 14. In the authors' methods: For nucleated cells, counts were estimated from reference gene primer amplification. Data came from immunoSEQ multiplex PCR; TCRdb stores just in-frame clones and leaves some out. The D gene and trimming were derived from the DNA, and the V and J assignments and clone size from that table. The data hold about 250,000 clones, with roughly 91% observed a single time. The V gene is TRBV4-2, the J gene TRBJ1-2, with 8 bases that match TRBD1. The TCR was taken from a man aged 25-45 years with COVID-19, enrolled during active disease. Sequencing used peripheral blood. Here the CDR3 reads CASTSGTGRVGGYTF. The CDR3, as DNA: TGTGCCAGCACCTCCGGGACAGGACGGGTGGGTGGCTACACCTTC.